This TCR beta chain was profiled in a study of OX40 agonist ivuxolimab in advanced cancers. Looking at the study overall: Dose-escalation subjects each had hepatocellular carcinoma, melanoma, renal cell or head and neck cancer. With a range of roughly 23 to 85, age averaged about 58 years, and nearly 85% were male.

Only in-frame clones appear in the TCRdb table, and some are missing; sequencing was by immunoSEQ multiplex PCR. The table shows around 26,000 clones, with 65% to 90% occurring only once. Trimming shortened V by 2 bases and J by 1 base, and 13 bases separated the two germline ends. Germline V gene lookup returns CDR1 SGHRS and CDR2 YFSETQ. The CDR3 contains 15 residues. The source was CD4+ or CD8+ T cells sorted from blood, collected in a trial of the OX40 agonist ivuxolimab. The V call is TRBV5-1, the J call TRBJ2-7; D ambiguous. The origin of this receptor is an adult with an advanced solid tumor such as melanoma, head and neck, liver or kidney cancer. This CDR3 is CASSLGGEGSYEQYF. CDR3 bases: TGCGCCAGCAGCTTAGGTGGTGAAGGATCCTACGAGCAGTACTTC.